Presented here are 31 T cell receptor beta chains from one specimen sequenced in a study of blood T cell repertoires in COVID-19. This table comes from immunoSEQ multiplex PCR, and its TCRdb copy is limited to in-frame clones, with some not included. This sample yields fewer than 200,000 clones, of which approximately 79% are seen a single time; around 24% belongs to the top ten. The sequenced material came from peripheral blood. These receptors all stem from a woman aged 70-85 years with acute or convalescent COVID-19.

The rearrangement uses TRBV3-1 (or the pseudogene TRBV3-2) and TRBJ2-7; TRBD1 aligns across 7 bases. Unmatched junction bases numbered 9, after V lost 3 bases and J lost 7 bases. Germline lookup yields CDR1 LGHDT and CDR2 YNNKEL (reference sequence). CDR3 length: 14 amino acids. In nucleotides, the CDR3 is TGTGCCAGCAGCCACTACACAGGGGAGAAAGAGCAGTACTTC. This codes for CASSHYTGEKEQYF.

The genes are TRBV7-9 and TRBJ2-5; TRBD2 aligns across 12 bases. Trimming at V came to 5 bases and at J to 3 bases, leaving 4 bases not matched to a gene. CDR3 length: 15 amino acids. Germline V CDR1 and CDR2: SEHNR, FQNEAQ (reference sequence). The CDR3 reads CASSDRTSGKETQYF. In DNA form, the CDR3 reads TGTGCCAGCAGCGACCGGACTAGCGGGAAAGAGACCCAGTACTTC.

The J gene is TRBJ2-1, the V gene TRBV4-1; 8 nucleotides align to TRBD1. This CDR3 has 14 amino acids. Germline V gene sequence: CDR1 MGHRA, CDR2 YSYEKL. The V gene end was trimmed by 4 bases and the J gene end by 8 bases; junction bases not matched to a gene: 7. The CDR3: CASSRADRGHEQFF. The CDR3 DNA sequence: TGCGCCAGCAGCCGGGCCGACAGGGGCCATGAGCAGTTCTTC.

This clone was found once. The chain carries TRBV18 and TRBJ2-7; perhaps TRBD1 as D (5 bases). This CDR3 contains 17 residues. In germline, CDR1 is KGHSH, CDR2 LQKENI. The V and J ends lost 0 bases and 3 bases respectively, with 18 bases between them. CDR3 sequence reads: CASSPPGLRTQIYEQYF. CDR3 nucleotides: TGTGCCAGCTCACCACCGGGCCTCCGGACACAGATCTACGAGCAGTACTTC.

This clone was observed at least ten times. The rearrangement uses TRBV5-1 and TRBJ2-2, with 12 bases lining up with TRBD2. The length of the CDR3 is 15 residues. V lost 4 bases to trimming and J lost 7 bases; unmatched junction nucleotides: 5. Germline values: CDR1 SGHRS, CDR2 YFSETQ. The CDR3 nucleotides read TGCGCCAGCAGCCGGACTAGCGGGACTAGCGGGGAGCTGTTTTTT. Protein: CASSRTSGTSGELFF.

This chain connects TRBV5-5 to TRBJ2-1, with 9 positions matching TRBD1. V shed 0 bases and J 9 bases; nucleotides not matched to a gene: 13. CDR1 SGHKS and CDR2 YYEKEE come from the germline V gene (reference sequence). This CDR3 has 17 amino acids. The CDR3 loop reads CASSLDFRQGVTGEQFF. CDR3 in DNA: TGTGCCAGCAGCTTGGATTTTCGACAGGGGGTGACTGGTGAGCAGTTCTTC.

The genes are TRBV30 and TRBJ1-5, with D perhaps matching TRBD1 (5 bases). Germline V gives CDR1 GTSNPN, CDR2 SVGIG (reference sequence). V was shortened by 5 bases and J by 6 bases, with 14 bases between the two germline ends. This CDR3 contains 13 residues. The CDR3 DNA sequence: TGTGCCTGGGACCAGGGAGGAGGTCAGCCCCAGCATTTT. Its protein product is CAWDQGGGQPQHF.

The V gene is TRBV7-2, the J gene TRBJ2-7; TRBD2 might be the D (5 bases). The CDR3 consists of 14 residues. Trimming stripped 5 bases from V and 0 bases from J, with 11 bases between. Germline values: CDR1 SGHTA, CDR2 FQGNSA. The chain's CDR3 is CASSTSRDSYEQYF. In DNA, the CDR3 is TGTGCCAGCAGCACGAGCCGGGACTCCTACGAGCAGTACTTC.

The CDR3 protein is CASSPRGGGSTDTQYF. The CDR3 nucleotides are TGTGCCAGCAGCCCTCGAGGGGGCGGGAGCACAGATACGCAGTATTTT. This rearrangement joins TRBV7-2 to TRBJ2-3; TRBD1 agrees at 7 bases. The CDR3 runs 16 residues. J was trimmed by 0 bases and V by 5 bases; bases with no gene match: 8. CDR1 and CDR2 (germline): SGHTA, FQGNSA.

This clone appeared a single time. The chain has TRBV25-1 and TRBJ2-5, with D tentatively TRBD2 (6 bases). Germline V gene sequence: CDR1 MGHDK, CDR2 SYGVNS. With 2 bases removed from V and 2 bases from J, the gap between germline ends came to 6 bases. The CDR3 contains 13 residues. The CDR3 sequence: CASSEGGQETQYF. In nucleotides, the CDR3 is TGTGCCAGCAGTGAAGGAGGGCAAGAGACCCAGTACTTC.

This chain connects TRBV6-1 to TRBJ1-1; the D is unclear. Germline V lookup: CDR1 MNHNS, CDR2 SASEGT. This CDR3 contains 13 residues. The V end was cut by 3 bases, the J end by 0 bases, with 5 bases between. This CDR3 reads CASSDLLNTEAFF. CDR3 sequence (DNA): TGTGCCAGCAGTGATCTTCTGAACACTGAAGCTTTCTTT.

The chain combines TRBV6-5 with TRBJ1-2; 8 bases map to TRBD1. Germline assignment: CDR1 MNHEY and CDR2 SVGAGI. The CDR3 extends over 15 amino acids. J was trimmed by 1 base and V by 7 bases; bases with no gene match: 8. The CDR3 protein is CASIPDRGGNYGYTF. CDR3 sequence (DNA): TGTGCCAGCATCCCCGACAGGGGAGGTAACTATGGCTACACCTTC.

This sequence joins TRBV6-5 and TRBJ1-1, with a weak D call TRBD1 (5 bases). The CDR3 spans 15 residues. Germline-derived CDR1 and CDR2 are MNHEY and SVGAGI. Trimming cost V 2 bases and J 5 bases, with 15 bases left between them. CDR3 sequence: CASSYGGGMRTEAFF. DNA of the CDR3: TGTGCCAGCAGTTACGGGGGGGGGATGAGAACTGAAGCTTTCTTT.

V and J are TRBV30 and TRBJ2-2; 8 positions agree with TRBD2. From germline, CDR1 is GTSNPN and CDR2 SVGIG (reference sequence). CDR3 length: 15 residues. With V trimmed by 3 bases and J by 4 bases, 7 bases remained unmatched. This CDR3 reads CAWSKAGVGTGELFF. In DNA, the CDR3 is TGTGCCTGGAGCAAAGCGGGAGTGGGCACCGGGGAGCTGTTTTTT. The complete variable domain, with remaining parts taken from reference TRBV30 and TRBJ2-2, reads SQTIHQWPATLVQPVGSPLSLECTVEGTSNPNLYWYRQAAGRGLQLLFYSVGIGQISSEVPQNLSASRPQDRQFILSSKKLLLSDSGFYLCAWSKAGVGTGELFFGEGSRLTVL.

The genes are TRBV19 and TRBJ2-7; 10 bases map to TRBD1. The germline V gene has CDR1 LNHDA and CDR2 SQIVND (reference sequence). The V gene end was trimmed by 5 bases and the J gene end by 6 bases; junction bases not matched to a gene: 10. The CDR3 extends over 15 amino acids. The CDR3 protein is CASSSSPGQGSEQYF. DNA of the CDR3: TGTGCCAGTAGTTCGAGTCCGGGACAGGGGTCCGAGCAGTACTTC.

The genes are TRBV7-2 and TRBJ1-2, with 7 bases matching TRBD1. The CDR3 covers 17 residues. With 0 bases clipped from V and 4 bases from J, the junction kept 11 bases outside the gene matches. The germline V gene has CDR1 SGHTA and CDR2 FQGNSA. Here the CDR3 reads CASSLAVGGQGIYGYTF. The DNA for the CDR3 is TGTGCCAGCAGCTTAGCCGTAGGGGGCCAGGGCATCTATGGCTACACCTTC.

V gene TRBV18 combines with J gene TRBJ2-7; possibly TRBD1 for D (5 bases). The CDR3 is 15 residues long. Germline CDR1 and CDR2: KGHSH and LQKENI. Trimming cost V 2 bases and J 4 bases, with 15 bases left between them. CDR3 sequence: CASSPSGSHEYEQYF. In nucleotides, the CDR3 is TGTGCCAGCTCACCATCAGGGTCTCACGAATACGAGCAGTACTTC.

This chain joins TRBV3-1 (or the pseudogene TRBV3-2) and TRBJ2-1, with D maybe TRBD1 (6 bases). Germline CDR1 and CDR2: LGHDT and YNNKEL (reference sequence). CDR3 length: 14 residues. V dropped 4 bases and J dropped 4 bases, with 11 bases sitting between them. The CDR3 DNA follows: TGTGCCAGCAGCCTCTCCGGACAGTACAATGAGCAGTTCTTC. Protein sequence: CASSLSGQYNEQFF.

The chain uses TRBV30 and TRBJ1-1; TRBD1 matches 7 bases. In germline, CDR1 is GTSNPN, CDR2 SVGIG (reference sequence). The CDR3 is 21 amino acids. V was pared by 3 bases and J by 0 bases, with 25 bases of the junction left unmatched. CDR3 sequence: CAWSAKTNNRGSLRLNTEAFF. The CDR3 nucleotides read TGTGCCTGGAGCGCAAAAACTAATAACAGGGGTAGCTTGCGGCTGAACACTGAAGCTTTCTTT.

The V and J genes are TRBV5-8 and TRBJ1-2; 9 nucleotides agree with TRBD1. The germline CDR1 and CDR2 sequences are SGHTS and YDEGEE. The CDR3 loop spans 14 amino acids. The ends lost 1 base at V and 7 bases at J; junction bases unmatched: 5. Written as DNA, the CDR3 is TGTGCCAGCAGCTTGCAGGGGACAGGGCCTGGCTACACCTTC. Amino acids: CASSLQGTGPGYTF.

The chain is built from TRBV2 and TRBJ2-7; a weak D match, TRBD1 (5 bases). The germline V gene has CDR1 SNHLY and CDR2 FYNNEI. The CDR3 is 13 amino acids. Trimming took 10 bases from V and 4 from J, leaving 17 bases between them. CDR3 DNA sequence: TGTGCCACACAGGACGGACCGGAATACGAGCAGTACTTC. Translation gives CATQDGPEYEQYF.

The chain is built from TRBV2 and TRBJ1-5; 9 nucleotides align to TRBD1. In germline, CDR1 is SNHLY, CDR2 FYNNEI. Losses at the gene ends were 8 bases for V and 7 bases for J; bases not matched to a gene: 12. The CDR3 has 15 amino acids. The CDR3: CASSFDRGGGQPQHF. DNA of the CDR3: TGTGCCAGCTCATTCGACAGGGGGGGAGGCCAGCCCCAGCATTTT. Based on the CDR3 plus reference TRBV2 and TRBJ1-5, the full variable domain is EPEVTQTPSHQVTQMGQEVILRCVPISNHLYFYWYRQILGQKVEFLVSFYNNEISEKSEIFDDQFSVERPDGSNFTLKIRSTKLEDSAMYFCASSFDRGGGQPQHFGDGTRLSIL.

The chain carries TRBV7-9 and TRBJ2-1; 9 bases are shared with TRBD2. The CDR3 has 16 amino acids. Germline V gene lookup returns CDR1 SEHNR and CDR2 FQNEAQ (reference sequence). V shed 5 bases and J 1 base; nucleotides not matched to a gene: 6. The CDR3 is CASSTTSGLSYNEQFF. CDR3 in DNA: TGTGCCAGCAGCACGACTAGCGGATTATCCTACAATGAGCAGTTCTTC.

Details on this clone: The sample has other DNA sequences that encode this CDR3 too. The chain links TRBV27 to TRBJ2-7, with 10 bases matching TRBD1. With 6 bases clipped from V and 0 bases from J, the junction kept 2 bases outside the gene matches. Germline assignment: CDR1 MNHEY and CDR2 SMNVEV (reference sequence). The CDR3 runs 14 residues. CDR3 in amino acids: CASRRTGGSYEQYF. The CDR3 nucleotides are TGTGCCAGCAGGAGGACAGGGGGCTCCTACGAGCAGTACTTC.

This clone was found a few times. The CDR3 DNA is TGTGCCAGCAGTGAGATTGGTGTAGCACTAAATGAGCAGTTCTTC. Protein sequence: CASSEIGVALNEQFF. The V and J genes are TRBV2 and TRBJ2-1; the D is unclear. This CDR3 region has 15 residues. Trimming cost V 3 bases and J 7 bases, with 16 bases left between them. The germline V gene encodes CDR1 SNHLY and CDR2 FYNNEI.

This clone is a singleton in its sample. This rearrangement joins TRBV24-1 to TRBJ1-2, with 10 positions matching TRBD1. CDR3 length: 16 residues. V gave up 4 bases and J gave up 6 bases; unmatched junction bases: 10. Germline V CDR1 and CDR2: KGHDR, SFDVKD. The CDR3 here is CATSDTAPGQGNGYTF. Written as DNA, the CDR3 is TGTGCCACCAGTGACACTGCTCCGGGACAGGGGAATGGCTACACCTTC.

This chain uses TRBV18 with TRBJ2-2; 10 positions match TRBD2. Per the germline V gene, CDR1 is KGHSH and CDR2 is LQKENI. Unmatched junction bases numbered 2, after V lost 3 bases and J lost 1 base. The CDR3 is 16 amino acids. The CDR3, as DNA: TGTGCCAGCTCACCTCGACTAGCGGGGAACACCGGGGAGCTGTTTTTT. Translating gives CASSPRLAGNTGELFF. The variable domain in full, with the rest retrieved from reference TRBV18 and TRBJ2-2, is NAGVMQNPRHLVRRRGQEARLRCSPMKGHSHVYWYRQLPEEGLKFMVYLQKENIIDESGMPKERFSAEFPKEGPSILRIQQVVRGDSAAYFCASSPRLAGNTGELFFGEGSRLTVL.

V is TRBV7-2 and J is TRBJ1-6; 8 bases are a match to TRBD1. CDR3 length: 15 residues. Germline loops: CDR1 SGHTA, CDR2 FQGNSA. V shed 1 base, J shed 10 bases, and the junction held 6 bases outside the gene matches. The CDR3 here is CASSLVTGAKSPLHF. Here the CDR3 DNA reads TGTGCCAGCAGCTTAGTGACAGGGGCGAAGTCACCCCTCCACTTT.

The chain is built from TRBV14 and TRBJ1-2; TRBD1 aligns across 10 bases. V was pared by 1 base and J by 7 bases, with 3 bases of the junction left unmatched. The CDR3 has 14 residues. CDR1 is SGHDN, CDR2 FVKESK, per germline. In DNA form, the CDR3 reads TGTGCCAGCAGCCAAGGGGGACAGGGGCTTGGCTACACCTTC. Encoded protein: CASSQGGQGLGYTF.

V and J are TRBV19 and TRBJ2-6; a possible D gene is TRBD1 (6 bases). Germline V gene lookup returns CDR1 LNHDA and CDR2 SQIVND (reference sequence). V lost 7 bases, J lost 2 bases, and 15 bases lay in between. The CDR3 runs 16 residues. The CDR3, as DNA: TGTGCCAGTAAGGATAAACAGGGAGCTGGGGCCAACGTCCTGACTTTC. Amino acid sequence: CASKDKQGAGANVLTF. The full variable domain, rest sourced from reference TRBV19 and TRBJ2-6, is DGGITQSPKYLFRKEGQNVTLSCEQNLNHDAMYWYRQDPGQGLRLIYYSQIVNDFQKGDIAEGYSVSREKKESFPLTVTSAQKNPTAFYLCASKDKQGAGANVLTFGAGSRLTVL.

The chain combines TRBV5-1 with TRBJ2-5; weak D call: TRBD1 (6 bases). Trimming removed 3 bases at V and 5 bases at J, with 14 bases between. The CDR3 is 14 residues long. The germline V gene encodes CDR1 SGHRS and CDR2 YFSETQ. In nucleotides, the CDR3 is TGCGCCAGCAGCTCGGGCCGCCAGGGGGAGACCCAGTACTTC. Its translation is CASSSGRQGETQYF.